Below are 15 T cell receptor beta chains sequenced from a single sample in a study of T cell responses to AZD1222 COVID-19 vaccine. TCRdb keeps only in-frame clones here, not all; method: immunoSEQ multiplex PCR. The repertoire consists of about 180,000 clones, with 85% to 95% occurring once and the leading ten covering around 1%. This specimen consisted of peripheral blood, obtained 28 days after the second dose of the MenACWY control vaccine. The receptors come from an adult who received the MenACWY meningococcal vaccine as a control.

This chain joins TRBV7-2 and TRBJ2-1; 9 bases agree with TRBD1. The CDR3 runs 15 residues. Losses at the gene ends were 4 bases for V and 4 bases for J; bases not matched to a gene: 5. CDR1 and CDR2 (germline): SGHTA, FQGNSA. The CDR3 nucleotides are TGTGCCAGCAGCTCTGGACAGGGGTCTTACAATGAGCAGTTCTTC. Translation: CASSSGQGSYNEQFF.

The chain is built from TRBV5-1 and TRBJ2-3; 12 bases fit TRBD2. Unmatched junction bases numbered 2, after V lost 4 bases and J lost 5 bases. The CDR3 is made up of 14 amino acids. Germline CDR1 and CDR2: SGHRS and YFSETQ. CDR3 sequence reads: CASSTTSGGDTQYF. Here the CDR3 DNA reads TGCGCCAGCAGCACGACTAGCGGGGGAGATACGCAGTATTTT.

The chain is built from TRBV27 and TRBJ1-5; D not resolved. This CDR3 has 13 amino acids. V was pared by 0 bases and J by 5 bases, with 5 bases between. Germline V gives CDR1 MNHEY, CDR2 SMNVEV (reference sequence). This chain's CDR3 is CASSLSQYQPQHF. The CDR3, as DNA: TGTGCCAGCAGTTTATCACAGTATCAGCCCCAGCATTTT.

The chain couples TRBV7-2 to TRBJ1-6, with D maybe TRBD1 (5 bases). Trimming left V 5 bases short and J 5 bases short, with 16 bases between. This CDR3 contains 16 residues. CDR1 and CDR2 (germline): SGHTA, FQGNSA. In DNA, the CDR3 is TGTGCCAGCAGCCTGGAAGCGGGACGGAATAATTCACCCCTCCACTTT. It translates to CASSLEAGRNNSPLHF. Together with reference TRBV7-2 and TRBJ1-6, the CDR3 gives the full variable domain: GAGVSQSPSNKVTEKGKDVELRCDPISGHTALYWYRQSLGQGLEFLIYFQGNSAPDKSGLPSDRFSAERTGGSVSTLTIQRTQQEDSAVYLCASSLEAGRNNSPLHFGNGTRLTVT.

V gene TRBV5-1 combines with J gene TRBJ2-5; tentative D call: TRBD1 (5 bases). CDR1 and CDR2 (germline): SGHRS, YFSETQ. The V end was cut by 0 bases, the J end by 5 bases, with 14 bases between. The CDR3 consists of 15 residues. The CDR3 loop reads CASSLEDNRWETQYF. CDR3 in DNA: TGCGCCAGCAGCTTGGAGGATAACAGGTGGGAGACCCAGTACTTC.

The rearrangement joins TRBV30 to TRBJ1-1; D remains unclear. V gave up 3 bases and J gave up 3 bases, with 14 bases separating them. Germline V lookup: CDR1 GTSNPN, CDR2 SVGIG (reference sequence). The CDR3 has 14 amino acids. CDR3 residues: CAWSTPLRDTEAFF. As DNA, the CDR3 is TGTGCCTGGAGCACCCCCTTACGGGACACTGAAGCTTTCTTT.

V is TRBV24-1 and J is TRBJ1-1, with 7 bases that match TRBD1. This CDR3 is built from 13 residues. The V segment lost 10 bases and the J segment 7 bases; nucleotides outside the gene matches: 11. Germline CDR1 is KGHDR and CDR2 is SFDVKD. CDR3 in amino acids: CATRDSHTFEAFF. CDR3 coding DNA: TGTGCCACTCGGGACAGCCATACCTTTGAAGCTTTCTTT.

The rearrangement uses TRBV19 and TRBJ2-7; 10 bases agree with TRBD2. This CDR3 is 16 amino acids long. With 4 bases clipped from V and 5 bases from J, the junction kept 11 bases outside the gene matches. In germline, CDR1 is LNHDA, CDR2 SQIVND (reference sequence). In DNA, the CDR3 is TGTGCCAGTAGTACCCAACCGGGACTAGCGCGACACGAGCAGTACTTC. Protein product: CASSTQPGLARHEQYF.

The chain links TRBV15 to TRBJ1-1, with D perhaps matching TRBD1 (5 bases). Germline V gene data show CDR1 as LNHNV and CDR2 as YYDKDF (reference sequence). The CDR3 spans 15 residues. Trimming shortened V by 3 bases and J by 1 base, and 12 bases separated the two germline ends. The DNA for the CDR3 is TGTGCCACCAGCAGGGGCGGAACAGGGAACACTGAAGCTTTCTTT. This gives the protein CATSRGGTGNTEAFF.

This sequence joins TRBV3-1 (or the pseudogene TRBV3-2) and TRBJ1-1, with D tentatively TRBD1 (5 bases). Deletions cut 4 bases from V and 1 base from J, with 7 bases between. Germline CDR1 and CDR2: LGHDT and YNNKEL (reference sequence). This CDR3 spans 13 amino acids. The CDR3 reads CASSLTENTEAFF. CDR3 nucleotides: TGTGCCAGCAGCCTGACAGAGAACACTGAAGCTTTCTTT.

The chain is built from TRBV28 and TRBJ1-5; D is unclear. CDR1 MDHEN and CDR2 SYDVKM come from the germline V gene. The CDR3 runs 14 residues. The V and J ends lost 0 bases and 2 bases respectively, with 5 bases between them. Written as DNA, the CDR3 is TGTGCCAGCAGTTTATGGCAGGGCAATCAGCCCCAGCATTTT. Translation gives CASSLWQGNQPQHF.

V usage is TRBV5-1 and J usage is TRBJ2-2; 8 bases match TRBD1. This CDR3 comprises 17 residues. After removal of 5 bases from V and 6 bases from J, the junction contained 15 bases not matched to a gene. CDR1 is SGHRS and CDR2 is YFSETQ in the germline V gene. This CDR3 reads CASSSRPTGDFSGELFF. CDR3 nucleotides: TGCGCCAGCAGTTCGAGGCCGACAGGGGACTTCTCCGGGGAGCTGTTTTTT. The full variable domain, in which reference TRBV5-1 and TRBJ2-2 provide the parts outside the CDR3, is KAGVTQTPRYLIKTRGQQVTLSCSPISGHRSVSWYQQTPGQGLQFLFEYFSETQRNKGNFPGRFSGRQFSNSRSEMNVSTLELGDSALYLCASSSRPTGDFSGELFFGEGSRLTVL.

The chain is built from TRBV29-1 and TRBJ1-2, with TRBD1 matching over 10 bases. The CDR3 consists of 14 residues. V lost 6 bases and J lost 6; bases outside the gene matches: 10. From germline, CDR1 is SQVTM and CDR2 ANQGSEA. The DNA for the CDR3 is TGCAGCGTAGTCCCGGGACAGGGGATCGATGGCTACACCTTC. The encoded protein is CSVVPGQGIDGYTF.

The chain recombines TRBV12-5 with TRBJ1-2; the D is unclear. Germline V gene lookup returns CDR1 LGHNT and CDR2 FRNRAP. Trimming removed 7 bases at V and 5 bases at J, with 14 bases between. The CDR3 contains 13 residues. The CDR3 sequence: CASAPEGFYGYTF. DNA of the CDR3: TGTGCTAGTGCCCCGGAGGGCTTTTATGGCTACACCTTC.

Points on this clone: Relative to the germline gene, one junction end is altered; a read error may explain this. The rearrangement joins TRBV4-2 to TRBJ2-3; D is unresolved. This CDR3 region has 15 residues. CDR1 is LGHNA and CDR2 is YNFKEQ in the germline V gene. CDR3 DNA: TGTGCCAGCAGACAAGCAGTCCGTTCCACAGATACGCAGTATTTT. Translating gives CASRQAVRSTDTQYF.